This TCR beta chain is drawn from a study of vaccination and CD4 T cells after COVID-19. Study-wide context: Cells were stimulated with overlapping spike peptide pools from SARS-CoV-2, HCoV-NL63, HCoV-OC43 and HCoV-229E.

For this clonotype: What it recognizes is unknown.

CD4+ T cells that had been cultured provided DNA sequenced with the Oncomine TCR Beta short-read assay. Each CDR3 protein is one row after TCRdb ran MiXCR on the PCR reads. The profile shows roughly 12,000 distinct CDR3 sequences, approximately 71% of them singletons. Whole-study findings and limits: The median count of SARS-CoV-2-reactive clonotypes rose from around 21 to 38, not significantly.

Trimming stripped 3 bases from V and 0 bases from J, with 18 bases between. Germline V gives CDR1 SGHAT, CDR2 FQNNGV. The CDR3 sequence is 18 residues long. Noted treatment: roughly nine-day PBMC culture with coronavirus spike peptide pools or control peptides (ViraFEST assay). The ViraFEST method relied on peptide pools to expand antigen-specific T cells, followed by TCR sequencing. The clonotype comes from a human donor who had recovered from COVID-19. This chain uses TRBV11-2 with TRBJ2-1, with D hard to call. Sample: CD4+ T cells from blood, cultured in vitro. CDR3 in amino acids: CASSLKTHGYSSYNEQFF. For the CDR3, the DNA is TGTGCCAGCAGCTTGAAAACCCACGGTTACAGCTCCTACAATGAGCAGTTCTTC.